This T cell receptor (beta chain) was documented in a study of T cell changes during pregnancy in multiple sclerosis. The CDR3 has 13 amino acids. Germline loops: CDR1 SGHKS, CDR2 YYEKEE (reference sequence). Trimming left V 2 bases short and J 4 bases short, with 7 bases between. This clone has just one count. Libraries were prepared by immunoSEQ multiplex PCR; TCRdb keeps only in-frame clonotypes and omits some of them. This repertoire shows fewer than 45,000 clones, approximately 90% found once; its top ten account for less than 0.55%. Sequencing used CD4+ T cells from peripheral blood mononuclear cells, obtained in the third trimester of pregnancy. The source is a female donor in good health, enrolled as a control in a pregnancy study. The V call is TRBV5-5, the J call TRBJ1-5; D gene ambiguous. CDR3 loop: CASSFSVNQPQHF. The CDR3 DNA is TGTGCCAGCAGCTTTTCGGTTAATCAGCCCCAGCATTTT. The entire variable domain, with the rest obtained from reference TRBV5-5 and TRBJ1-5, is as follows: DAGVTQSPTHLIKTRGQQVTLRCSPISGHKSVSWYQQVLGQGPQFIFQYYEKEERGRGNFPDRFSARQFPNYSSELNVNALLLGDSALYLCASSFSVNQPQHFGDGTRLSIL.